This entry is about one TCR beta chain. Seattle patients were enrolled while actively infected and followed longitudinally. Germline assignment: CDR1 KGHSH and CDR2 LQKENI. V was trimmed by 4 bases and J by 3 bases, leaving 12 bases between them. The CDR3 totals 14 residues. The source of the sample is a study of blood T cell repertoires in COVID-19. Study in general: COVID-19 samples from acute and convalescent phases originated in the United States, Italy and Spain. Sources were T cells, B-cell-depleted T cells, or PBMCs; the material itself was cDNA or gDNA.

In the original processing: Nucleated cell counts were estimated from reference gene primer amplification. Assay: immunoSEQ multiplex PCR; the TCRdb copy retains only in-frame clones and omits some. V and J calls and clone size are those listed in that table; D and trimming were worked out from the DNA. The table includes a few hundred thousand clones, 80% to 90% detected once. The sequenced sample consisted of peripheral blood. The gene calls are TRBV18 and TRBJ1-1; possibly TRBD1 for D (6 bases). This clonotype originated in a woman in her seventies with COVID-19, enrolled during active disease. CDR3 DNA: TGTGCCAGCTCACAAGGGGCAGGGGACACTGAAGCTTTCTTT. Protein sequence: CASSQGAGDTEAFF. The variable domain in full, completed from reference TRBV18 and TRBJ1-1, reads NAGVMQNPRHLVRRRGQEARLRCSPMKGHSHVYWYRQLPEEGLKFMVYLQKENIIDESGMPKERFSAEFPKEGPSILRIQQVVRGDSAAYFCASSQGAGDTEAFFGQGTRLTVV.